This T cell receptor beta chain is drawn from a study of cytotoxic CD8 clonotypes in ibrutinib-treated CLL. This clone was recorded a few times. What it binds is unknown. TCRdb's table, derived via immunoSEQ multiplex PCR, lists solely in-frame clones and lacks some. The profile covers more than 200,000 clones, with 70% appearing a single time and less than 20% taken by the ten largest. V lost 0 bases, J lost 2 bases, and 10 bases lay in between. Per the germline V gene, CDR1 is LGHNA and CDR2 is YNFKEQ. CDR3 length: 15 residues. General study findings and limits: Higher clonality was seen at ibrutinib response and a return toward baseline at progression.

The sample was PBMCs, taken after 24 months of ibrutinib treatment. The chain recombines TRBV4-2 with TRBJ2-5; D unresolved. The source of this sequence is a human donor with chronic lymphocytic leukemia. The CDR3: CASSQEHRPQETQYF. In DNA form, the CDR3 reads TGTGCCAGCAGCCAAGAGCACAGACCACAAGAGACCCAGTACTTC.